The 21 T cell receptor beta chains reported below all come from one sample, sequenced in a study of cytotoxic CD8 clonotypes in ibrutinib-treated CLL. Some clones are missing from TCRdb's copy, which holds only in-frame ones; the method was immunoSEQ multiplex PCR. The table has about 200,000 clones, roughly 77% seen once. The input for sequencing was PBMCs, taken after 12 months of ibrutinib treatment. The origin of the receptors is a human donor with chronic lymphocytic leukemia.

The V and J genes are TRBV5-8 and TRBJ1-1; 7 nucleotides line up with TRBD1. With V trimmed by 3 bases and J by 0 bases, 8 bases remained unmatched. Germline V gives CDR1 SGHTS, CDR2 YDEGEE. The CDR3 is made up of 16 amino acids. The CDR3: CASSYITGAMNTEAFF. DNA of the CDR3: TGTGCCAGCAGCTATATCACAGGGGCCATGAACACTGAAGCTTTCTTT.

This clone appeared a few times. The rearrangement uses TRBV7-2 and TRBJ1-6; a possible D gene is TRBD1 (6 bases). The V gene's germline CDR1 is SGHTA and CDR2 FQGNSA. V lost 5 bases and J lost 4, with 18 bases in between. CDR3 size: 17 residues. The CDR3 spells CASSTRGARNYNSPLHF. The CDR3 DNA is TGTGCCAGCAGCACCCGGGGGGCGAGGAATTATAATTCACCCCTCCACTTT.

This chain uses TRBV28 with TRBJ1-5, with 9 bases fitting TRBD1. The ends lost 6 bases at V and 6 bases at J; junction bases unmatched: 9. Germline lookup yields CDR1 MDHEN and CDR2 SYDVKM. CDR3 length: 15 amino acids. The CDR3 spells CASRPGQGRSQPQHF. The CDR3 DNA reads as TGTGCCAGCAGGCCGGGACAGGGACGGAGTCAGCCCCAGCATTTT.

This clone was counted once. This chain links TRBV9 with TRBJ2-2, with D unresolved. V was trimmed by 4 bases and J by 5 bases, leaving 9 bases between them. Germline V gives CDR1 SGDLS, CDR2 YYNGEE. The CDR3 contains 13 residues. The CDR3 region is CASSPVGTGELFF. DNA for the CDR3: TGTGCCAGCAGCCCAGTGGGGACCGGGGAGCTGTTTTTT.

The V call is TRBV28, the J call TRBJ2-7; D tentatively fits TRBD1 or TRBD2 (6 bases each). CDR1 MDHEN and CDR2 SYDVKM come from the germline V gene. V lost 3 bases, J lost 1 base, and 13 bases lay in between. There are 15 residues in the CDR3. The CDR3 DNA sequence: TGTGCCAGCAGTTTGGTGGGGGGCGGGTCCTACGAGCAGTACTTC. It encodes CASSLVGGGSYEQYF.

The V and J genes are TRBV13 and TRBJ2-7, with 10 positions matching TRBD2. Germline V gene sequence: CDR1 PRHDT, CDR2 FYEKMQ (reference sequence). The CDR3 is made up of 17 amino acids. The ends lost 0 bases at V and 2 bases at J; junction bases unmatched: 7. The CDR3, as DNA: TGTGCCAGCAGCTTAGGCCTATCTAGCGGGGGAGCCTACGAGCAGTACTTC. Amino acid sequence: CASSLGLSSGGAYEQYF.

The gene calls are TRBV28 and TRBJ2-7, with 7 bases aligning to TRBD1. The J segment lost 3 bases and the V segment lost 6 bases, leaving 2 bases of the junction unmatched. Germline V gene lookup returns CDR1 MDHEN and CDR2 SYDVKM. CDR3 size: 12 residues. The CDR3 DNA reads TGTGCCAGCAGGGGACAGTTCTACGAGCAGTACTTC. It specifies CASRGQFYEQYF.

This clone was counted between two and nine times. The rearrangement uses TRBV30 and TRBJ1-2, with 10 bases identical to TRBD1. This CDR3 contains 15 residues. Germline assignment: CDR1 GTSNPN and CDR2 SVGIG (reference sequence). V trimming: 1 base; J trimming: 1 base; junction bases outside the gene matches: 3. The CDR3: CAWSGQGARNYGYTF. CDR3 nucleotide sequence: TGTGCCTGGAGTGGACAGGGGGCGCGTAACTATGGCTACACCTTC.

The table lists this clone with a few counts. CDR3: CASSQLVGDNYGYTF. In DNA, the CDR3 is TGTGCCAGCAGCCAACTCGTCGGAGATAACTATGGCTACACCTTC. The chain links TRBV4-2 to TRBJ1-2; no clear D gene. V was pared by 2 bases and J by 1 base, with 11 bases between. Germline V gives CDR1 LGHNA, CDR2 YNFKEQ. CDR3 size: 15 residues.

The chain links TRBV11-2 to TRBJ1-4; weak D call: TRBD1 (6 bases). Trimming removed 5 bases at V and 7 bases at J, with 11 bases between. CDR1 SGHAT and CDR2 FQNNGV come from the germline V gene. The CDR3 is 13 residues long. CDR3: CASSPTGTEKLFF. For the CDR3, the DNA is TGTGCCAGCAGCCCTACAGGGACTGAAAAACTGTTTTTT.

This clone was observed once. The chain links TRBV4-3 to TRBJ1-2; unclear D gene. Germline CDR1 and CDR2: LGHNA and YSLEER. The CDR3 runs 15 residues. V was clipped by 0 bases and J by 4 bases, with 12 bases between them. For the CDR3, the DNA is TGCGCCAGCAGCCAAGAAGGGAGCCTTCCCTATGGCTACACCTTC. It is translated as CASSQEGSLPYGYTF.

CDR3 residues: CASRLTGSADTQYF. The CDR3 region has the DNA TGTGCCAGCCGTTTGACAGGGAGTGCAGATACGCAGTATTTT. V and J are TRBV2 and TRBJ2-3; 7 nucleotides line up with TRBD1. This CDR3 has 14 residues. Germline V gene data show CDR1 as SNHLY and CDR2 as FYNNEI. Germline trimming cut 8 bases from V and 4 bases from J; bases unmatched to any gene: 9.

The rearrangement uses TRBV5-6 and TRBJ1-1, with D perhaps TRBD1 (5 bases). V lost 3 bases to trimming and J lost 7 bases, with 7 bases between them. The CDR3 sequence is 11 residues long. CDR1 is SGHDT and CDR2 is YYEEEE in the germline V gene. This chain's CDR3 is CASSWGVEAFF. The CDR3 coding sequence is TGTGCCAGCAGCTGGGGGGTTGAAGCTTTCTTT.

This clone was counted only a few times. The CDR3 protein is CASSSLPENTEAFF. The CDR3 coding sequence is TGTGCCAGCAGTTCCTTGCCTGAGAACACTGAAGCTTTCTTT. The chain carries TRBV27 and TRBJ1-1; D remains ambiguous. The V and J ends lost 4 bases and 1 base respectively, with 10 bases between them. The CDR3 is made up of 14 amino acids. Germline assignment: CDR1 MNHEY and CDR2 SMNVEV (reference sequence).

The chain has TRBV5-5 and TRBJ1-6; 9 nucleotides line up with TRBD1. The germline V gene encodes CDR1 SGHKS and CDR2 YYEKEE (reference sequence). After removal of 4 bases from V and 3 bases from J, the junction contained 5 bases not matched to a gene. This CDR3 is built from 16 residues. This CDR3 reads CASSDDRGYYNSPLHF. CDR3 DNA: TGTGCCAGCAGCGATGACAGGGGGTACTATAATTCACCCCTCCACTTT. The full variable domain, with the rest looked up from reference TRBV5-5 and TRBJ1-6, is DAGVTQSPTHLIKTRGQQVTLRCSPISGHKSVSWYQQVLGQGPQFIFQYYEKEERGRGNFPDRFSARQFPNYSSELNVNALLLGDSALYLCASSDDRGYYNSPLHFGNGTRLTVT.

The rearrangement joins TRBV7-8 to TRBJ1-4; TRBD1 matches at 9 bases. V lost 2 bases and J lost 5; bases outside the gene matches: 3. The CDR3 is 15 amino acids. Germline lookup yields CDR1 SGHVS and CDR2 FQNEAQ. CDR3 loop: CASSLRGTGNEKLFF. The CDR3 DNA reads TGTGCCAGCAGCTTAAGAGGGACAGGGAATGAAAAACTGTTTTTT.

This chain uses TRBV27 with TRBJ2-1; D call uncertain. Germline V CDR1 and CDR2: MNHEY, SMNVEV (reference sequence). V shed 6 bases and J shed 0 bases, with 15 bases lying between them. This CDR3 comprises 16 residues. CDR3 DNA sequence: TGTGCCAGCAGCCCGGTCCGGGCGAGCTCCTACAATGAGCAGTTCTTC. Amino acid sequence: CASSPVRASSYNEQFF.

The chain carries TRBV6-6 and TRBJ1-6; a possible D gene is TRBD1 (5 bases). Germline V gene sequence: CDR1 MNHNY, CDR2 SVGAGI (reference sequence). Trimming stripped 6 bases from V and 0 bases from J, with 9 bases between. The CDR3 extends over 15 amino acids. The CDR3 DNA reads TGTGCCAGCAGCCGACAGAACTCCTATAATTCACCCCTCCACTTT. The encoded protein is CASSRQNSYNSPLHF.

The chain links TRBV11-3 to TRBJ2-1; 7 bases align to TRBD1. J gave up 5 bases and V 2 bases, and 3 bases lay outside the gene matches. Germline assignment: CDR1 SGHNT and CDR2 YENEEA. The CDR3 has 14 residues. This CDR3 is CASSLTGTDNEQFF. CDR3 sequence (DNA): TGTGCCAGCAGCTTAACCGGGACAGACAATGAGCAGTTCTTC.

The chain has TRBV7-2 and TRBJ2-5; D remains unclear. Germline V CDR1 and CDR2: SGHTA, FQGNSA. V was clipped by 1 base and J by 4 bases, with 7 bases between them. This CDR3 region has 13 residues. The CDR3 loop is CASSLEMIETQYF. In DNA form, the CDR3 reads TGTGCCAGCAGCTTAGAGATGATAGAGACCCAGTACTTC.

This clone was detected a few times. The rearrangement joins TRBV5-6 to TRBJ2-3, with TRBD2 identical over 9 bases. V trimming: 1 base; J trimming: 6 bases; junction bases outside the gene matches: 3. Germline values: CDR1 SGHDT, CDR2 YYEEEE. This CDR3 has 14 amino acids. This chain's CDR3 is CASSLSLAGDTQYF. The CDR3 nucleotides are TGTGCCAGCAGCTTGTCTCTAGCGGGGGATACGCAGTATTTT.